These T cell receptor beta chains were read from a single sample in a study of patients and donors after allogeneic stem cell transplantation. TCRdb fed the RT-PCR reads into MiXCR, producing one record per CDR3 protein. Of some 960,000 distinct CDR3 sequences in the sample, approximately 19% were seen once. Sequenced sample: blood, either unsorted or a sorted T cell fraction (not recorded which). These receptors were taken from a human donor who was either an allogeneic HSCT recipient or a stem cell or donor lymphocyte infusion donor (not recorded which). It is not recorded whose cells these are; they may come from a transplant donor. CDR3s leave out the opening cysteine and the closing phenylalanine or tryptophan.

J gene,V gene,CDR3 length,CDR3 protein
TRBJ2-1,TRBV6-1,12,ASSEQGAGDEQF
TRBJ2-7,TRBV29-1,11,SVDWGRDYEQY
TRBJ2-4,TRBV20-1,14,SARDGPPVSVDIQY
TRBJ2-5,TRBV20-1,15,SARETGEWVYQETQY
TRBJ1-6,TRBV6-5,14,ASSYSKAWAGSPLH
TRBJ2-2,TRBV27,16,ASSHTKGLAGVSGELF
TRBJ2-2,TRBV24-1,10,ATSVVTGELF
TRBJ2-4,TRBV5-5,11,ASSLVQRNIQY
TRBJ2-5,TRBV6-2/TRBV6-3,15,ASRSPGLAGGQETQY
TRBJ2-3,TRBV12-3/TRBV12-4,14,ASSHREVRGTDTQY
TRBJ2-5,TRBV20-1,12,SARPLRVSETQY
TRBJ2-5,TRBV7-3,12,ASSPYRGGKTQY
TRBJ2-1,TRBV28,14,ASSRLAGGPANEQF
TRBJ2-5,TRBV29-1,14,SVEGSFGSIQETQY
TRBJ1-1,TRBV24-1,11,ATSDSGGTEAF
TRBJ2-1,TRBV20-1,12,SARGGLAIHEQF
TRBJ2-1,TRBV12-5,13,ASGLVPLRSGEQF
TRBJ2-1,TRBV4-3,13,ASSQGRKEPNEQF
TRBJ2-3,TRBV7-3,10,ASTLELGTQY
TRBJ1-1,TRBV7-9,9,ASSLSYEAF
TRBJ1-5,TRBV27,12,ASSSLTRNQPQH
TRBJ2-4,TRBV29-1,10,SVLADRNIQY
TRBJ2-2,TRBV4-3,16,ASSLLIAGAGGTGELF
TRBJ2-2,TRBV5-1,14,ASSPDIRSNTGELF
TRBJ1-1,TRBV20-1,12,SARDRGVNTEAF
TRBJ1-2,TRBV29-1,11,SVEVKGNYGYT
TRBJ1-1,TRBV2,13,ASSESGSKNTEAF
TRBJ1-2,TRBV21-1,13,ASSNTGSRNYGYT
TRBJ2-7,TRBV20-1,11,SAFSDRGGEQY
TRBJ2-7,TRBV20-1,14,SARDLATGSLYEQY
TRBJ2-1,TRBV5-8,12,ASSFLLAGVGQF
TRBJ2-1,TRBV20-1,16,SARVAGTSGASYNEQF
TRBJ1-1,TRBV5-1,12,ASSTGGENTEAF
TRBJ1-1,TRBV20-1,11,SARGTGPPEAF
TRBJ2-2,TRBV29-1,15,SVEGLAGVGFTGELF
TRBJ1-2,TRBV15,13,ATSSQTGGNYGYT
TRBJ2-2,TRBV12-3/TRBV12-4,16,ASSSTSGTVLNTGELF
TRBJ1-1,TRBV7-6,11,ASSLMMGGEAF
TRBJ2-1,TRBV7-2,11,ASSLELYNEQF
TRBJ1-1,TRBV6-4,13,ASSESWGPGTEAF
TRBJ2-2,TRBV6-1,14,ASRPGQGINTGELF
TRBJ1-5,TRBV4-3,14,ASSQDWGAYNQPQH
TRBJ1-3,TRBV10-3,16,AISERHSGGLSGNTIY
TRBJ1-1,TRBV20-1,10,SASPQNTEAF
TRBJ1-5,TRBV20-1,11,SAPGQGIEPQH
TRBJ2-5,TRBV29-1,12,SVKNRSLRETQY
TRBJ2-3,TRBV5-6,16,ASSHGTSGGTSTDTQY
TRBJ1-2,TRBV30,12,AWTPGQGNYGYT
TRBJ1-1,TRBV5-1,13,ASVDLPGENTEAF
TRBJ2-5,TRBV20-1,12,SAGAGTGGETQY
TRBJ2-1,TRBV12-3/TRBV12-4,12,ASSRLAGVGEQF
TRBJ1-1,TRBV7-6,11,ASSLVSYTEAF
TRBJ1-5,TRBV5-4,15,ASSLDGRGDSNQPQH